This T cell receptor beta chain was identified during a study of blood T cell repertoires in COVID-19. Whole-study context: The United States, Italy and Spain provided the acute and convalescent COVID-19 samples. T cells, B-cell-depleted T cells, or PBMCs supplied cDNA or gDNA.

How the authors handled the data: Amplification of reference gene primers was used by the study to estimate nucleated cell counts. The table came from immunoSEQ multiplex PCR; TCRdb's copy has only in-frame clones and leaves some out. The D gene and trimming were derived from the DNA, and the V and J assignments and clone size from that table. This repertoire shows over 250,000 clones, 88% found once; its top ten account for about 4.1%. The sample taken for sequencing was peripheral blood. This sequence originates from a man between 60 and 75 years old who had recovered from COVID-19.

The CDR3 loop is CASRQGAYEQYF. CDR3 nucleotide sequence: TGTGCCAGCAGACAGGGGGCCTACGAGCAGTACTTC. J is TRBJ2-7 and V is TRBV12-3 or TRBV12-4; 8 bases agree with TRBD1. The CDR3 is 12 residues long. Losses at the gene ends were 6 bases for V and 2 bases for J; bases not matched to a gene: 0.